This T cell receptor (beta chain) was retrieved from a study of cytomegalovirus exposure and HLA in healthy donors. Study observations and caveats: There were several of the most significant clusters that appeared linked to common viral pathogens in a later analysis. In a later analysis, specific HLA alleles were associated with more than 15,000 TCR beta sequences at a 0.05 false discovery rate. The authors excluded some V segments, including TRBV6-2 and TRBV6-3, as indistinguishable. Later analysis associated a missense DCLRE1C variant with TCR beta V- and J-gene trimming.

On this clone itself: The antigen is undetermined. The junction differs from germline at one of its ends, possibly a read error.

The CDR3 has 15 residues. Looked up from germline, CDR1 is SEHNR and CDR2 is FQNEAQ (reference sequence). It was with 60 Vbeta and 13 Jbeta primers that the PCR ran. This table comes from immunoSEQ multiplex PCR, and its TCRdb copy is limited to in-frame clones, with some not included. The sample has 150,000 to 200,000 clones; 70% to 80% are singletons. The sample comprised PBMCs. The clonotype was recovered from a woman between 45 and 65 years old in good health and CMV-seronegative. The V gene is TRBV7-9, the J gene TRBJ1-2, with 8 bases matching TRBD1. The CDR3 loop is CSSSSTGTGRGGYTF. Written as DNA, the CDR3 is TGTTCCAGCAGCTCCACCGGGACAGGTCGAGGAGGCTACACCTTC.